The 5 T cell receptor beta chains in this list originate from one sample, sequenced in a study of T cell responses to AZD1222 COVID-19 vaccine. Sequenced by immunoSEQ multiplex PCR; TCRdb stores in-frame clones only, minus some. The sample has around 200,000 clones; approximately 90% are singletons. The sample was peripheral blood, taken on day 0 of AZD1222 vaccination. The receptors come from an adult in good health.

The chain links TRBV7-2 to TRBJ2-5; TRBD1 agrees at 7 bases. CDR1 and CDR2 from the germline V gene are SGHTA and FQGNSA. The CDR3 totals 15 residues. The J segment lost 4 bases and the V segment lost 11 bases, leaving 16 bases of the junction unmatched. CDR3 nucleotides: TGTGCCCCGCCGTGTGAGACAGGGTTACGAGAGACCCAGTACTTC. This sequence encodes CAPPCETGLRETQYF.

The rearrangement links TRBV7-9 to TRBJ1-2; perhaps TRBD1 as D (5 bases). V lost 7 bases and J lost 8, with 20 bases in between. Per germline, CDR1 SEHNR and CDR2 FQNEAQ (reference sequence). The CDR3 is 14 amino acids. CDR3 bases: TGTGCCAGCACCGCCGGCCTGGACACGCACGGCTACACCTTC. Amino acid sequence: CASTAGLDTHGYTF.

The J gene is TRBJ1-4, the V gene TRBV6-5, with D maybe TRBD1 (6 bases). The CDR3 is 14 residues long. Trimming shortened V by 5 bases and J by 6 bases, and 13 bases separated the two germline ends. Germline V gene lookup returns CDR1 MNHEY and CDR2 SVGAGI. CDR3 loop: CASSTGGGHEKLFF. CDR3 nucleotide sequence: TGTGCCAGCAGTACAGGAGGGGGGCATGAAAAACTGTTTTTT.

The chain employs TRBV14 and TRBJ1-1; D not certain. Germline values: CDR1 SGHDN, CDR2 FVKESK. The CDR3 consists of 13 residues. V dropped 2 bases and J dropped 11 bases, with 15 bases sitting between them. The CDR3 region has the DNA TGTGCCAGCAGCCAATGGACCCACCATTGGGCTTTCTTT. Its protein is CASSQWTHHWAFF.

As DNA, the CDR3 is TGTGCCAGCAGTTCATTTCGCGACAGGGGCCATGTCTTCTCTGGGGCCAACGTCCTGACTTTC. Translating it yields CASSSFRDRGHVFSGANVLTF. V and J are TRBV28 and TRBJ2-6; 8 bases fit TRBD1. This CDR3 has 21 residues. Germline V gene sequence: CDR1 MDHEN, CDR2 SYDVKM. Trimming at V came to 4 bases and at J to 0 bases, leaving 17 bases not matched to a gene.